Sequencing of this TCR beta chain was carried out in a study of T cell responses to AZD1222 COVID-19 vaccine. Across the study: It was second doses at about 4 or about 12 weeks that were pooled. Study outcomes and limitations: Close to half of all spike-specific TCRs reportedly target regions of the variants that are unmutated. Repertoire sampling was restricted to post-peak T cell response timepoints. Two doses of AZD1222 preceded a rise in Spike-specific TCR breadth and depth.

Assay: immunoSEQ multiplex PCR; the TCRdb copy retains only in-frame clones and omits some. The sample consists of fewer than 120,000 clones, roughly four fifths of them appearing once. The V gene's germline CDR1 is KGHSH and CDR2 LQKENI. The CDR3 sequence is 14 residues long. With 3 bases removed from V and 4 bases from J, the gap between germline ends came to 10 bases. This clone showed up just a few times. Its specificity is not known. The chain employs TRBV18 and TRBJ1-3; a possible D gene is TRBD1 (5 bases). The sequences come from peripheral blood, collected on day 0 of AZD1222 vaccination. This TCR was sampled from an adult in good health. The CDR3 DNA reads as TGTGCCAGCTCACCCGGGCGGACAGGAAACACCATATATTTT. Its translation is CASSPGRTGNTIYF.